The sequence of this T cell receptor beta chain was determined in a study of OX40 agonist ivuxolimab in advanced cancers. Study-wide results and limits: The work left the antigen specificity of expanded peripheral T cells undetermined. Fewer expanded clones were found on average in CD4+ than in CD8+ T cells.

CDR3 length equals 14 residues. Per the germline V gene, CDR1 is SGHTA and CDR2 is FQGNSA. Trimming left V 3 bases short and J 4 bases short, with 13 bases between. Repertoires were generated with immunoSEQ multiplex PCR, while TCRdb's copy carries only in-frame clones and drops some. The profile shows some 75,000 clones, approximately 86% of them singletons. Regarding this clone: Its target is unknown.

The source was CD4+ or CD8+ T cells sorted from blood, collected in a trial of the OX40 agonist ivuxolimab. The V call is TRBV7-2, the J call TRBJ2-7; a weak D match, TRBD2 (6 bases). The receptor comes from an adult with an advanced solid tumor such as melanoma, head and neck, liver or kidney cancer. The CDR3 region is CASSFSGPNYEQYV. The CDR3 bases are TGTGCCAGCAGCTTCAGCGGGCCAAATTACGAGCAGTACGTC.